This TCR beta chain was sequenced during a study of T cell responses to AZD1222 COVID-19 vaccine. Comment on this clone: Its antigen is as yet unknown.

TCRdb keeps only in-frame clones here, not all; method: immunoSEQ multiplex PCR. This sample has 150,000 to 200,000 clones, with roughly 92% found just once. Germline V lookup: CDR1 MNHEY, CDR2 SMNVEV (reference sequence). The CDR3 extends over 15 amino acids. V was trimmed by 3 bases and J by 6 bases, leaving 15 bases between them. Findings and caveats of the study: White British people made up most donors, females outnumbered males, and clonal diversity was possibly underestimated.

V is TRBV27 and J is TRBJ2-1, with D tentatively TRBD2 (6 bases). The starting material was peripheral blood, obtained on day 0 of AZD1222 vaccination. The source is an adult in good health. The CDR3 protein is CASSFSGGSPNEQFF. CDR3 DNA sequence: TGTGCCAGCAGTTTTAGCGGCGGGTCCCCCAATGAGCAGTTCTTC.